The source of this T cell receptor beta chain is a study of T cells in localized non-small cell lung cancer. Whole-study findings and limits: Only one tumor region was sequenced, so heterogeneity remains possible. Tumor trailed uninvolved adjacent lung in T cell clonality, which peaked there. Out of the top 100 tumor clones, a median roughly 50 were seen in adjacent lung.

Comment on this clone: Its specificity is not known.

The table came from immunoSEQ multiplex PCR; TCRdb's copy has only in-frame clones and leaves some out. This table has 75,000 to 85,000 clones, 65% to 85% appearing once. The specimen was peripheral blood, collected before any cancer treatment. The receptor's source is a female donor of 60 years or more with stage I lung adenocarcinoma.

CDR3 DNA sequence: TGTGCCAGCAGCGTCCCGGCGGGAGGGTACAATGAGCAGTTCTTC. Amino acids: CASSVPAGGYNEQFF. This rearrangement joins TRBV9 to TRBJ2-1, with 9 bases aligning to TRBD2. Unmatched junction bases numbered 4, after V lost 2 bases and J lost 4 bases. Germline V lookup: CDR1 SGDLS, CDR2 YYNGEE. This CDR3 is built from 15 residues.